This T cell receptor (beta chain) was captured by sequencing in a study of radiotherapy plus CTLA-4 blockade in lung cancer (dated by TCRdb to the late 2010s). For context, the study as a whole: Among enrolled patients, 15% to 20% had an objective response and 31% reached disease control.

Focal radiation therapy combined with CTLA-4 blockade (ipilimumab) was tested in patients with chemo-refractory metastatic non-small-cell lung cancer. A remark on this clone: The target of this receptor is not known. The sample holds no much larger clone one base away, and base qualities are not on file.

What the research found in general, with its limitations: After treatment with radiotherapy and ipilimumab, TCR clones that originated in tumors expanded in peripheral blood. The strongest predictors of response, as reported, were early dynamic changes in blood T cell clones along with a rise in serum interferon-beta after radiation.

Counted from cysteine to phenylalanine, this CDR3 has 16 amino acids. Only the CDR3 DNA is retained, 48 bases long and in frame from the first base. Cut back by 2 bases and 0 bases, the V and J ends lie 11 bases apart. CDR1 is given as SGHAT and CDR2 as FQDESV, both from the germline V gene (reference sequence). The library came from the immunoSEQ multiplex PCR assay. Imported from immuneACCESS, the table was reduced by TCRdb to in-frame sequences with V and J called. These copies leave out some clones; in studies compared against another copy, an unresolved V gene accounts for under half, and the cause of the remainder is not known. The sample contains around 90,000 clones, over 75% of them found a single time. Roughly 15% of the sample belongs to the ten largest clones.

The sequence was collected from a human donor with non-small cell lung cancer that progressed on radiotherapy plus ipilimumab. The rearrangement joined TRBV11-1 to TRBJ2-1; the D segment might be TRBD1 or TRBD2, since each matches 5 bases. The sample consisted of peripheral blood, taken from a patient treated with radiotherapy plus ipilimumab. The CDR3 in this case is CASSLTGTPSYNEQFF. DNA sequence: TGTGCCAGCAGCTTAACCGGGACGCCCTCCTACAATGAGCAGTTCTTC.